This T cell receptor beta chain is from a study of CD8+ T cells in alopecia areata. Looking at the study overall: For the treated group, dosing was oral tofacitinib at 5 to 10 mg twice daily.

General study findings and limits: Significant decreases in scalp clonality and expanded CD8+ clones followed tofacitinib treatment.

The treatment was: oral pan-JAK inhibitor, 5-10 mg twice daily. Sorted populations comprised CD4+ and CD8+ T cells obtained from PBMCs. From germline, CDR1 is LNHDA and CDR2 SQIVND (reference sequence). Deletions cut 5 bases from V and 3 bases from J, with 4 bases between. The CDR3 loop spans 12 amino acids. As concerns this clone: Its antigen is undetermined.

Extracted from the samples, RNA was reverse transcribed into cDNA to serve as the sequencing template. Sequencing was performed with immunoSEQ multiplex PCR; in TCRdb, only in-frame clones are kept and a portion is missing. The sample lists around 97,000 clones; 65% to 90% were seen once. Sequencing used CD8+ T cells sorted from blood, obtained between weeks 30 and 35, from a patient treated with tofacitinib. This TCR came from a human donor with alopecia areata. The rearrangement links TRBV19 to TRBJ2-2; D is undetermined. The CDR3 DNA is TGTGCCAGTAGTCGATACACCGGGGAGCTGTTTTTT. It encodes CASSRYTGELFF.